The 27 T cell receptor beta chains below were found in one sample sequenced in a study of cytomegalovirus exposure and HLA in healthy donors. Clones were read by immunoSEQ multiplex PCR, and TCRdb kept only the in-frame ones, dropping some. The data contain 200,000 to 250,000 clones, around 90% of them seen just once; the ten biggest clones take up around 1.1%. The sample taken for sequencing was PBMCs. Receptor source: a woman between 18 and 29 years old in good health and CMV-seronegative.

The chain has TRBV9 and TRBJ1-1; 11 nucleotides align to TRBD1. J lost 8 bases, V lost 0 bases, and 3 bases had no gene match. Germline CDR1 is SGDLS and CDR2 is YYNGEE. The CDR3 loop spans 14 amino acids. In DNA, the CDR3 is TGTGCCAGCAGCGTAGGGACAGGGGGCTTGGAAGCTTTCTTT. Translation gives CASSVGTGGLEAFF.

The rearrangement links TRBV19 to TRBJ2-3; 8 bases align to TRBD1. The CDR3 sequence is 15 residues long. Germline V gives CDR1 LNHDA, CDR2 SQIVND (reference sequence). After removal of 9 bases from V and 3 bases from J, the junction contained 11 bases not matched to a gene. The CDR3, as DNA: TGTGCCAGCTCAAAACCAGGGGGCGCGACAGATACGCAGTATTTT. Translation gives CASSKPGGATDTQYF. Drawing the rest from reference TRBV19 and TRBJ2-3, the complete variable domain is DGGITQSPKYLFRKEGQNVTLSCEQNLNHDAMYWYRQDPGQGLRLIYYSQIVNDFQKGDIAEGYSVSREKKESFPLTVTSAQKNPTAFYLCASSKPGGATDTQYFGPGTRLTVL.

CDR3 bases: TGTGCCAGCAGCCCGGGACAGGGGGGGTACGAGCAGTACTTC. Protein product: CASSPGQGGYEQYF. The V call is TRBV5-4, the J call TRBJ2-7; 11 bases are a match to TRBD1. Germline CDR1 is SGHNT and CDR2 is YYREEE (reference sequence). J lost 4 bases, V lost 4 bases, and 4 bases had no gene match. This CDR3 comprises 14 residues.

This clone was detected only once. The chain employs TRBV19 and TRBJ1-5; the D is unclear. Germline assignment: CDR1 LNHDA and CDR2 SQIVND (reference sequence). Between the trimmed V and J ends, which lost 7 bases and 1 base, there was a span of 8 bases. This CDR3 comprises 13 residues. The CDR3: CASNAGSNQPQHF. CDR3 nucleotide sequence: TGTGCCAGTAATGCGGGAAGCAATCAGCCCCAGCATTTT.

The chain has TRBV5-1 and TRBJ2-2, with 7 bases identical to TRBD2. With 0 bases clipped from V and 4 bases from J, the junction kept 3 bases outside the gene matches. Germline-derived CDR1 and CDR2 are SGHRS and YFSETQ. The CDR3 consists of 15 residues. The CDR3 loop reads CASSLASGGTGELFF. DNA for the CDR3: TGCGCCAGCAGCTTGGCGTCGGGGGGCACCGGGGAGCTGTTTTTT.

Details on this clone: Sequence at one end of the junction differs from germline and may be a read error. The chain uses TRBV11-2 and TRBJ2-1; 13 bases align to TRBD2. There are 17 residues in the CDR3. In germline, CDR1 is SGHAT, CDR2 FQNNGV. The DNA for the CDR3 is TGTGCCAGCAGCTACCAATCAGGGACTAGCGGGGCCCATGAGCCGTTCTTC. Amino acids: CASSYQSGTSGAHEPFF.

Comments on this clone: Distinct nucleotide sequences in the sample also encode this CDR3. This chain links TRBV5-1 with TRBJ1-2; 9 bases fit TRBD1. In germline, CDR1 is SGHRS, CDR2 YFSETQ. Losses at the gene ends were 4 bases for V and 5 bases for J; bases not matched to a gene: 6. This CDR3 spans 14 amino acids. In nucleotides, the CDR3 is TGCGCCAGCAGCCCGGGACAGGGACTATATGGCTACACCTTC. It translates to CASSPGQGLYGYTF. The full variable domain, rest sourced from reference TRBV5-1 and TRBJ1-2, is KAGVTQTPRYLIKTRGQQVTLSCSPISGHRSVSWYQQTPGQGLQFLFEYFSETQRNKGNFPGRFSGRQFSNSRSEMNVSTLELGDSALYLCASSPGQGLYGYTFGSGTRLTVV.

The chain employs TRBV28 and TRBJ2-7, with 8 bases that match TRBD2. J lost 4 bases, V lost 6 bases, and 8 bases had no gene match. The germline gives CDR1 MDHEN, CDR2 SYDVKM. This CDR3 has 14 amino acids. CDR3 loop: CASRYSGNVYEQYF. The DNA of the CDR3 is TGTGCCAGCAGGTATAGCGGGAACGTTTACGAGCAGTACTTC.

The chain combines TRBV6-5 with TRBJ2-1; 11 bases match TRBD2. The CDR3 contains 16 residues. Losses at the gene ends were 4 bases for V and 4 bases for J; bases not matched to a gene: 6. Germline V CDR1 and CDR2: MNHEY, SVGAGI. CDR3: CASSFSGTSGYNEQFF. In nucleotides, the CDR3 is TGTGCCAGCAGTTTTTCCGGGACTAGCGGTTACAATGAGCAGTTCTTC.

The J gene is TRBJ1-2, the V gene TRBV11-2; D gene uncertain. CDR1 is SGHAT and CDR2 is FQNNGV in the germline V gene. The V end was cut by 7 bases, the J end by 3 bases, with 12 bases between. This CDR3 is built from 13 residues. Here the CDR3 reads CASNSFSDYGYTF. The DNA of the CDR3 is TGTGCCAGCAACTCCTTTTCGGACTATGGCTACACCTTC. Complete variable domain (other parts from reference TRBV11-2 and TRBJ1-2): EAGVAQSPRYKIIEKRQSVAFWCNPISGHATLYWYQQILGQGPKLLIQFQNNGVVDDSQLPKDRFSAERLKGVDSTLKIQPAKLEDSAVYLCASNSFSDYGYTFGSGTRLTVV.

The J gene is TRBJ2-5, the V gene TRBV5-1, with a possible D match to TRBD1 (6 bases). The length of the CDR3 is 14 residues. Per the germline V gene, CDR1 is SGHRS and CDR2 is YFSETQ. The germline V and J ends were trimmed by 1 base and 4 bases, with 11 bases remaining between them. The CDR3 region is CASSLRQVLETQYF. The CDR3 DNA reads as TGCGCCAGCAGCTTGAGACAGGTCTTAGAGACCCAGTACTTC. The full variable domain, with the rest looked up from reference TRBV5-1 and TRBJ2-5, is KAGVTQTPRYLIKTRGQQVTLSCSPISGHRSVSWYQQTPGQGLQFLFEYFSETQRNKGNFPGRFSGRQFSNSRSEMNVSTLELGDSALYLCASSLRQVLETQYFGPGTRLLVL.

This chain connects TRBV30 to TRBJ2-7; tentatively, D is TRBD2 (7 bases). V lost 7 bases and J 0 bases, leaving 16 bases between the germline ends. The V gene's germline CDR1 is GTSNPN and CDR2 SVGIG (reference sequence). The CDR3 runs to 14 residues. CDR3 loop: CASDGGGGSYEQYF. The CDR3 DNA sequence: TGTGCCTCGGACGGGGGCGGGGGCTCCTACGAGCAGTACTTC.

The chain joins TRBV4-2 to TRBJ1-3, with 8 bases lining up with TRBD1. The CDR3 loop spans 16 amino acids. J was trimmed by 1 base and V by 3 bases; bases with no gene match: 5. Germline CDR1 LGHNA, CDR2 YNFKEQ. The CDR3 DNA is TGTGCCAGCAGCCACAACCGACAGGGGTCTGGAAACACCATATATTTT. It encodes CASSHNRQGSGNTIYF.

This sequence joins TRBV27 and TRBJ2-1, with TRBD2 matching over 8 bases. This CDR3 is built from 18 residues. Trimming at V came to 2 bases and at J to 7 bases, leaving 16 bases not matched to a gene. From germline, CDR1 is MNHEY and CDR2 SMNVEV (reference sequence). CDR3 sequence: CASSLGREAAWVGNEQFF. The CDR3 nucleotides are TGTGCCAGCAGTTTAGGGCGGGAGGCCGCCTGGGTAGGTAATGAGCAGTTCTTC.

The V call is TRBV4-1, the J call TRBJ1-5; 9 nucleotides line up with TRBD1. Trimming at V came to 0 bases and at J to 6 bases, leaving 12 bases not matched to a gene. Germline V gene sequence: CDR1 MGHRA, CDR2 YSYEKL. The CDR3 loop spans 18 amino acids. Here the CDR3 DNA reads TGCGCCAGCAGCCAAGATAGGACAGGGGCAGGTGGAAGTCAGCCCCAGCATTTT. The encoded protein is CASSQDRTGAGGSQPQHF.

With respect to this clone: Distinct nucleotide sequences in the sample also encode this CDR3. The chain uses TRBV11-2 and TRBJ1-5, with D perhaps matching TRBD1 (6 bases). The CDR3 is made up of 15 amino acids. V gave up 0 bases and J gave up 2 bases, with 8 bases separating them. Per germline, CDR1 SGHAT and CDR2 FQNNGV. CDR3 coding DNA: TGTGCCAGCAGCTTAGACAGGGGAGGCAATCAGCCCCAGCATTTT. It specifies CASSLDRGGNQPQHF.

The chain is built from TRBV6-6 and TRBJ2-2; D perhaps matches TRBD2 (6 bases). The germline CDR1 and CDR2 sequences are MNHNY and SVGAGI (reference sequence). The CDR3 spans 15 residues. V was pared by 7 bases and J by 5 bases, with 17 bases between. The CDR3 protein is CASMRLRGGTGELFF. The DNA for the CDR3 is TGTGCCAGCATGAGACTTCGTGGGGGGACCGGGGAGCTGTTTTTT.

The chain uses TRBV5-1 and TRBJ1-1; 8 bases fit TRBD1. Germline values: CDR1 SGHRS, CDR2 YFSETQ. V trimming: 0 bases; J trimming: 5 bases; junction bases outside the gene matches: 6. The CDR3 sequence is 15 residues long. The DNA of the CDR3 is TGCGCCAGCAGCTTGGGGACAGGGCTGAGGACTGAAGCTTTCTTT. Protein sequence: CASSLGTGLRTEAFF.

For the CDR3, the DNA is TGTGCCAGCAGCTTCGGACAGGCAGCCTCCTACGAGCAGTACTTC. Translation gives CASSFGQAASYEQYF. The rearrangement joins TRBV7-6 to TRBJ2-7, with TRBD1 matching over 7 bases. Germline CDR1 reads SGHVS; CDR2 reads FNYEAQ. This CDR3 region has 15 residues. After removal of 3 bases from V and 0 bases from J, the junction contained 5 bases not matched to a gene.

This clone was counted once. The CDR3 coding sequence is TGTGCCAGCAGTGAAGTGTCGGGGACTAAAACCGGGGAGCTGTTTTTT. This translates into CASSEVSGTKTGELFF. This chain uses TRBV2 with TRBJ2-2; 7 nucleotides line up with TRBD2. This CDR3 is 16 amino acids long. Germline-derived CDR1 and CDR2 are SNHLY and FYNNEI. With 1 base clipped from V and 5 bases from J, the junction kept 7 bases outside the gene matches. The variable domain in full, completed from reference TRBV2 and TRBJ2-2, reads EPEVTQTPSHQVTQMGQEVILRCVPISNHLYFYWYRQILGQKVEFLVSFYNNEISEKSEIFDDQFSVERPDGSNFTLKIRSTKLEDSAMYFCASSEVSGTKTGELFFGEGSRLTVL.

The chain links TRBV15 to TRBJ2-7; 11 bases line up with TRBD2. This CDR3 contains 12 residues. Germline-derived CDR1 and CDR2 are LNHNV and YYDKDF (reference sequence). The trim removed 8 bases at V and 3 bases at J, leaving 0 bases unmatched. This CDR3 reads CATGTSGYEQYF. The CDR3 nucleotides are TGTGCCACCGGGACTAGCGGCTACGAGCAGTACTTC. Based on the CDR3 plus reference TRBV15 and TRBJ2-7, the full variable domain is DAMVIQNPRYQVTQFGKPVTLSCSQTLNHNVMYWYQQKSSQAPKLLFHYYDKDFNNEADTPDNFQSRRPNTSFCFLDIRSPGLGDTAMYLCATGTSGYEQYFGPGTRLTVT.

The chain recombines TRBV27 with TRBJ2-1, with TRBD2 identical over 11 bases. Germline loops: CDR1 MNHEY, CDR2 SMNVEV (reference sequence). V dropped 2 bases and J dropped 12; count of bases not matched to a gene: 6. This CDR3 has 14 residues. CDR3 DNA sequence: TGTGCCAGCAGTTTAGGTACTAGCGGGAGAGGGCAGTTCTTC. Translating gives CASSLGTSGRGQFF.

The chain has TRBV9 and TRBJ1-5, with D possibly being TRBD1 (5 bases). This CDR3 contains 14 residues. Trimming cost V 0 bases and J 5 bases, with 9 bases left between them. The V gene's germline CDR1 is SGDLS and CDR2 YYNGEE. The CDR3 sequence: CASSVGGLDQPQHF. Here the CDR3 DNA reads TGTGCCAGCAGCGTAGGGGGCCTAGATCAGCCCCAGCATTTT.

The chain uses TRBV19 and TRBJ1-1; D unresolved. V was clipped by 1 base and J by 4 bases, with 7 bases between them. The CDR3 has 13 residues. Germline V gene sequence: CDR1 LNHDA, CDR2 SQIVND (reference sequence). The CDR3 DNA reads as TGTGCCAGTAGTATAGCGGTTGCCACTGAAGCTTTCTTT. It yields the protein CASSIAVATEAFF.

The rearrangement links TRBV28 to TRBJ2-1; 13 positions match TRBD2. CDR1 and CDR2 (germline): MDHEN, SYDVKM. This CDR3 is 16 amino acids long. The ends lost 5 bases at V and 3 bases at J; junction bases unmatched: 4. The CDR3 coding sequence is TGTGCCAGCAGTCCCGGACTAGCGGGAGACTACAATGAGCAGTTCTTC. Translated: CASSPGLAGDYNEQFF.

This clone has only a few counts. The J gene is TRBJ1-2, the V gene TRBV27; 7 nucleotides agree with TRBD1. Germline lookup yields CDR1 MNHEY and CDR2 SMNVEV (reference sequence). This CDR3 is 14 amino acids long. The V and J ends lost 6 bases and 4 bases, in that order; junction bases with no gene match: 8. CDR3 sequence (DNA): TGTGCCAGCAGCATCGACAGGGTGTCCTATGGCTACACCTTC. Amino acid sequence: CASSIDRVSYGYTF.

This chain connects TRBV10-2 to TRBJ1-1; perhaps TRBD1 as D (5 bases). Trimming shortened V by 0 bases and J by 0 bases, and 11 bases separated the two germline ends. The CDR3 extends over 16 amino acids. The germline CDR1 and CDR2 sequences are WSHSY and SAAADI. The CDR3 DNA sequence: TGCGCCAGCAGTGAGTCTCTGACAGTCATGAACACTGAAGCTTTCTTT. It specifies CASSESLTVMNTEAFF.